The source of this T cell receptor (beta chain) is a study of T cell repertoires in cytomegalovirus infection. Study-level information: Epitope selection comprised recently identified HLA-C-restricted CMV epitopes and well-studied HLA-B-restricted CMV epitopes.

One entry per CDR3 protein results from TCRdb running MiXCR on the reads. Among approximately 1,000,000 distinct CDR3 sequences listed, around 32% were seen once. About this clonotype itself: What it binds is not known.

The CDR3 extends over 15 amino acids. V gave up 1 base and J gave up 0 bases, with 8 bases separating them. Germline V lookup: CDR1 SGHDN, CDR2 FVKESK. The sequence came from a human donor in good health (CMV status not recorded). Some clones in this sample may be carry-over from other donors' samples. V is TRBV14 and J is TRBJ2-3; unclear D gene. The sequences come from cultured CD8+ T cells from PBMCs, collected from culture after CMV antigen stimulation. The CDR3 loop reads CASSQVDPSTDTQYF. CDR3 DNA: TGTGCCAGCAGCCAAGTAGACCCTAGCACAGATACGCAGTATTTT.